These T cell receptor beta chains were read from a single sample in a study of T-cell reconstitution after alpha-beta-depleted transplantation in children. TCRdb redid the calling of the PCR reads with MiXCR, one entry per CDR3 protein. This sample has roughly 100,000 distinct CDR3 sequences, with 7% to 8% found just once. Sequencing used PBMCs, obtained before TCRalphabeta/CD19-depleted stem cell transplant. The source is a boy aged 2-9 years with acute lymphoblastic leukemia, due to receive a stem cell transplant. Both conserved end residues are part of each CDR3.

CDR3: CASSLALIAGGLRTGELFF; J: TRBJ2-2; V: TRBV7-8
CDR3: CSATTSGRPGELFF; J: TRBJ2-2; V: TRBV20-1
CDR3: CASSQEGGSGANVLTF; J: TRBJ2-6; V: TRBV4-2
CDR3: CASSERIGGGNEQFF; J: TRBJ2-1; V: TRBV6-1
CDR3: CASSYSFSGSLSGGTDTQYF; J: TRBJ2-3; V: TRBV6-2/TRBV6-3
CDR3: CASSEIETSNHEQFF; J: TRBJ2-1; V: TRBV2
CDR3: CASSYGRYNEQFF; J: TRBJ2-1; V: TRBV12-3/TRBV12-4
CDR3: CASSSPLTDTQYF; J: TRBJ2-3; V: TRBV28
CDR3: CASRFRVERETQYF; J: TRBJ2-5; V: TRBV6-1
CDR3: CASSQRGAVGDTIYF; J: TRBJ1-3; V: TRBV3-1
CDR3: CASSLGLATGELFF; J: TRBJ2-2; V: TRBV27
CDR3: CASSLAGGLQTGFF; J: TRBJ1-1; V: TRBV5-1
CDR3: CSASPVGGADTQYF; J: TRBJ2-3; V: TRBV20-1
CDR3: CASSSGQATGELFF; J: TRBJ2-2; V: TRBV11-3
CDR3: CASSLGTIRTDTQYF; J: TRBJ2-3; V: TRBV11-2
CDR3: CSATAAGGNLETQYF; J: TRBJ2-5; V: TRBV20-1
CDR3: CASSEPGTEPNEQYF; J: TRBJ2-7; V: TRBV2
CDR3: CASSGGLGAFF; J: TRBJ1-1; V: TRBV27
CDR3: CSATGTESQPQHF; J: TRBJ1-5; V: TRBV20-1
CDR3: CASSLGAANGYTF; J: TRBJ1-2; V: TRBV5-1
CDR3: CASSQAQSSVATNEKLFF; J: TRBJ1-4; V: TRBV4-3
CDR3: CAISESPGSYEQYF; J: TRBJ2-7; V: TRBV10-3
CDR3: CASTQGGHLYEQYF; J: TRBJ2-7; V: TRBV6-1
CDR3: CSASQGTGGKKTQYF; J: TRBJ2-5; V: TRBV20-1
CDR3: CATTAAYLNEKLFF; J: TRBJ1-4; V: TRBV6-1
CDR3: CASSLRGHTDTQYF; J: TRBJ2-3; V: TRBV3-1
CDR3: CASSFAGGTDTQYF; J: TRBJ2-3; V: TRBV27
CDR3: CASSLDRRVPTGNEQFF; J: TRBJ2-1; V: TRBV5-1
CDR3: CASSPTGALSYEQYF; J: TRBJ2-7; V: TRBV18
CDR3: CASSDREPNEKLFF; J: TRBJ1-4; V: TRBV4-1
CDR3: CASSQGMGQGAGGELFF; J: TRBJ2-2; V: TRBV4-1
CDR3: CASSGDSKETQYF; J: TRBJ2-5; V: TRBV2
CDR3: CASSWGLAGGYEQYF; J: TRBJ2-7; V: TRBV5-4
CDR3: CASSLGLADSTDTQYF; J: TRBJ2-3; V: TRBV4-3
CDR3: CASSVDPQGTDTQYF; J: TRBJ2-3; V: TRBV9
CDR3: CASSLQASYEQYF; J: TRBJ2-7; V: TRBV7-9
CDR3: CASSLAGTASSGNTIYF; J: TRBJ1-3; V: TRBV5-6
CDR3: CASSLPRFTEAFF; J: TRBJ1-1; V: TRBV5-6
CDR3: CASSLGTGEQYF; J: TRBJ2-7; V: TRBV7-9
CDR3: CASSLSGGGYQPQHF; J: TRBJ1-5; V: TRBV5-6
CDR3: CASSQEGTGIDQPQHF; J: TRBJ1-5; V: TRBV4-1
CDR3: CASSPGTASSYNSPLHF; J: TRBJ1-6; V: TRBV7-9
CDR3: CASSSTGAEARLHYGYTF; J: TRBJ1-2; V: TRBV12-3/TRBV12-4
CDR3: CSARDPSGGEETQYF; J: TRBJ2-5; V: TRBV20-1
CDR3: CASSPRPTGGNYGYTF; J: TRBJ1-2; V: TRBV14
CDR3: CASSPGQGADEQFF; J: TRBJ2-1; V: TRBV5-1
CDR3: CASSHPGQGVQETQYF; J: TRBJ2-5; V: TRBV4-2
CDR3: CSVYDGTDTQYF; J: TRBJ2-3; V: TRBV29-1
CDR3: CASRIEVHQPQHF; J: TRBJ1-5; V: TRBV5-1
CDR3: CSARDGANNSPLHF; J: TRBJ1-6; V: TRBV20-1
CDR3: CASSQRGFVRDTGELFF; J: TRBJ2-2; V: TRBV3-1
CDR3: CASSPSGGALTHEQFF; J: TRBJ2-1; V: TRBV7-9
CDR3: CSARDLAGEWETQYF; J: TRBJ2-5; V: TRBV20-1
CDR3: CASSYRDNYVEQYF; J: TRBJ2-7; V: TRBV5-1
CDR3: CASRRSSGALTDTQYF; J: TRBJ2-3; V: TRBV7-6
CDR3: CASSLVGTGNSPLHF; J: TRBJ1-6; V: TRBV11-2
CDR3: CASSKLKQETQYF; J: TRBJ2-5; V: TRBV18
CDR3: CATSDFTGGWEKLFF; J: TRBJ1-4; V: TRBV24-1
CDR3: CASSLWGAQETQYF; J: TRBJ2-5; V: TRBV7-2
CDR3: CASSVVEGGTQHF; J: TRBJ1-5; V: TRBV9